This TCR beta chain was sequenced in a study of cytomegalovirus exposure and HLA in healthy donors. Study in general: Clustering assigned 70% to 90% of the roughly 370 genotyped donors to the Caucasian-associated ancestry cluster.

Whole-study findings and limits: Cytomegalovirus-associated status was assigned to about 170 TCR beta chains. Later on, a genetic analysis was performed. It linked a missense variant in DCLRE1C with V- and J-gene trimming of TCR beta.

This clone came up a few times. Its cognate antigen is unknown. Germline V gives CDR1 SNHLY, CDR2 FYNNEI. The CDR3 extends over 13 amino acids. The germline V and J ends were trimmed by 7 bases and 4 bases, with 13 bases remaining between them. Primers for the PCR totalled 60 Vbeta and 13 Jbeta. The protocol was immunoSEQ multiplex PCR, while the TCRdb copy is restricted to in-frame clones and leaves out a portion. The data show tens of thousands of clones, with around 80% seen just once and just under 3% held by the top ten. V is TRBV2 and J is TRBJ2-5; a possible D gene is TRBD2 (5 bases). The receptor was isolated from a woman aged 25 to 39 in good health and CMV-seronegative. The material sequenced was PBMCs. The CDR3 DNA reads TGTGCCAGCACCCCGGGAATCGGAGAGACCCAGTACTTC. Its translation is CASTPGIGETQYF.